This T cell receptor (beta chain) stems from a study of cytomegalovirus exposure and HLA in healthy donors. Amplification used 60 Vbeta primers and 13 Jbeta primers. Assay used: immunoSEQ multiplex PCR; TCRdb lists only in-frame clones, some missing. Here the sample table reports about 170,000 clones. Whole-study findings and limits: A later analysis showed TCR association rates differing by HLA locus, peaking at DRB1 and lowest at HLA-C. A link between a missense DCLRE1C variant and TCR beta V- and J-gene trimming emerged from a later analysis.

The germline V gene encodes CDR1 SGHVS and CDR2 FQNEAQ. This CDR3 has 8 amino acids. Turning to this clone: Its antigen is unknown. One end of the junction varies from germline; a read error may be responsible.

This clonotype originated in a woman aged 55-70 years in good health and CMV-seronegative. The source material was PBMCs. V gene TRBV7-8 combines with J gene TRBJ1-2, with TRBD1 as a possible D gene (5 bases). CDR3 amino acids: CASSLGGF. The DNA for the CDR3 is TGTGCCAGCAGCTTGGGGGGGTTC.